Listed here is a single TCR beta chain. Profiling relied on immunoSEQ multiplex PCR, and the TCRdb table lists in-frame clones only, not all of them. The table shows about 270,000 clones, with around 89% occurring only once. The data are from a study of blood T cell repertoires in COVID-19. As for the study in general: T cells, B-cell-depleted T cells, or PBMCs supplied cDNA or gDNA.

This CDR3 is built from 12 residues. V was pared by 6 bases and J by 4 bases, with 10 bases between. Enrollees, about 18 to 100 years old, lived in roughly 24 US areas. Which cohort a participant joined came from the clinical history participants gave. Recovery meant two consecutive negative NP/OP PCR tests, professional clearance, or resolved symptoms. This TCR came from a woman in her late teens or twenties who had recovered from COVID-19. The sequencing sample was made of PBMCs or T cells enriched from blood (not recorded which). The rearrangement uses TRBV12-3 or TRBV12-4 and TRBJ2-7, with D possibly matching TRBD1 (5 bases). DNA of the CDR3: TGTGCCAGCAGGGGGCAGGCGTACGAGCAGTACTTC. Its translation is CASRGQAYEQYF.